A single sample is the source of the 18 T cell receptor beta chains below, sequenced in a study of control samples from healthy donors and cancer patients. The method was immunoSEQ multiplex PCR; TCRdb's version includes in-frame clones alone and lacks a portion of them. Altogether some 130,000 clones are present, about 93% being singletons, with the ten largest covering 1.5% to 2%. Input material: PBMCs. These receptors all come from a man aged 50-59 years with head and neck cancer.

This rearrangement joins TRBV1 to TRBJ2-3; TRBD2 is the table's D call, not checked against the DNA. TRBV1 is a pseudogene segment. The CDR3 is 20 residues long. This chain's CDR3 is CTSSQEEGLAGGYSTDTQYF. The CDR3 DNA is TGCACCAGCAGCCAAGAAGAGGGACTAGCGGGGGGGTATAGCACAGATACGCAGTATTTT.

This sequence joins TRBV25-1 and TRBJ2-7; 11 bases align to TRBD1. CDR1 is MGHDK and CDR2 is SYGVNS in the germline V gene. The junction had 4 bases not matched to a gene; V was cut back by 0 bases and J by 6 bases. The CDR3 is made up of 15 amino acids. The CDR3 here is CASSEYPDRGREQYF. The DNA for the CDR3 is TGTGCCAGCAGTGAATATCCGGACAGGGGGCGCGAGCAGTACTTC.

This rearrangement joins TRBV11-1 to TRBJ2-3; no reliable D call. CDR1 and CDR2 (germline): SGHAT, FQDESV (reference sequence). The V and J ends lost 4 bases and 8 bases respectively, with 16 bases between them. The CDR3 length is 14 residues. CDR3 DNA: TGTGCCAGCAGCTCCTACACGGTAGGCGGTACGCAGTATTTT. This translates into CASSSYTVGGTQYF.

CDR3 DNA: TGCAGCGTCAGGGTTCCTCCCTATGGCTACACCTTC. This gives the protein CSVRVPPYGYTF. V and J are TRBV29-1 and TRBJ1-2, with a possible D match to TRBD1 (5 bases). Germline values: CDR1 SQVTM, CDR2 ANQGSEA. This CDR3 is built from 12 residues. Trimming pared 6 bases from V and 4 bases from J, leaving 12 bases between. Based on the CDR3 plus reference TRBV29-1 and TRBJ1-2, the full variable domain is SAVISQKPSRDICQRGTSLTIQCQVDSQVTMMFWYRQQPGQSLTLIATANQGSEATYESGFVIDKFPISRPNLTFSTLTVSNMSPEDSSIYLCSVRVPPYGYTFGSGTRLTVV.

The V call is TRBV9, the J call TRBJ2-7; TRBD2 is a possible D gene (6 bases). This CDR3 region has 15 residues. Germline loops: CDR1 SGDLS, CDR2 YYNGEE. Trimming removed 2 bases at V and 0 bases at J, with 12 bases between. The CDR3 DNA reads as TGTGCCAGCAGCGTCGGGGGAATCAGCTCCTACGAGCAGTACTTC. Its protein product is CASSVGGISSYEQYF.

This clone was seen once. CDR3 loop: CASSRRGLYYNEQFF. In DNA, the CDR3 is TGTGCCAGCTCGCGCCGAGGGTTGTACTACAATGAGCAGTTCTTC. V is TRBV18 and J is TRBJ2-1; D may be TRBD2 (5 bases). Germline-derived CDR1 and CDR2 are KGHSH and LQKENI. This CDR3 is 15 amino acids long. Trimming shortened V by 6 bases and J by 3 bases, and 15 bases separated the two germline ends. The full variable domain, its missing parts supplied by reference TRBV18 and TRBJ2-1, is NAGVMQNPRHLVRRRGQEARLRCSPMKGHSHVYWYRQLPEEGLKFMVYLQKENIIDESGMPKERFSAEFPKEGPSILRIQQVVRGDSAAYFCASSRRGLYYNEQFFGPGTRLTVL.

The J gene is TRBJ2-1, the V gene TRBV3-1 (or the pseudogene TRBV3-2); 8 nucleotides match TRBD1. The CDR3 loop spans 12 amino acids. From germline, CDR1 is LGHDT and CDR2 YNNKEL (reference sequence). V lost 1 base and J lost 14; bases outside the gene matches: 4. The CDR3 protein is CASSQAETGEFF. CDR3 coding DNA: TGTGCCAGCAGCCAAGCTGAGACAGGGGAGTTCTTC.

This clone appeared a single time. The CDR3 region has the DNA TGTGCCAGCAGCTCCAACCCGGGGCTTAGGACTGAAGCTTTCTTT. Encoded protein: CASSSNPGLRTEAFF. V usage is TRBV7-9 and J usage is TRBJ1-1; D is perhaps TRBD1 (5 bases). The V and J ends lost 4 bases and 5 bases respectively, with 17 bases between them. The CDR3 loop spans 15 amino acids. Germline CDR1 reads SEHNR; CDR2 reads FQNEAQ (reference sequence).

V is TRBV5-4 and J is TRBJ2-7, with a possible D match to TRBD1 (6 bases). Trimming left V 0 bases short and J 0 bases short, with 10 bases between. The CDR3 spans 15 residues. From germline, CDR1 is SGHNT and CDR2 YYREEE (reference sequence). The DNA of the CDR3 is TGTGCCAGCAGCTTGGAGACAGGCCTCTCCTACGAGCAGTACTTC. Translation gives CASSLETGLSYEQYF.

The CDR3 sequence: CASSLIAGGLYAGELFF. In DNA, the CDR3 is TGTGCCAGCAGTCTAATAGCGGGGGGGCTCTATGCCGGGGAGCTGTTTTTT. This rearrangement joins TRBV6-2 or TRBV6-3 to TRBJ2-2; 11 positions match TRBD2. CDR1 and CDR2 (germline): MNHEY, SVGEGT. Trimming took 5 bases from V and 6 from J; bases not matched to a gene: 11. The CDR3 is made up of 17 amino acids.

This sequence joins TRBV2 and TRBJ2-7; D is perhaps TRBD2 (5 bases). Germline V lookup: CDR1 SNHLY, CDR2 FYNNEI. V lost 4 bases and J 1 base, leaving 5 bases between the germline ends. The CDR3 covers 12 residues. CDR3 amino acids: CASSGGSYEQYF. The DNA of the CDR3 is TGTGCCAGCAGTGGAGGGTCCTACGAGCAGTACTTC.

This chain connects TRBV30 to TRBJ1-2; D unclear. Between the trimmed V and J ends, which lost 3 bases and 8 bases, there was a span of 13 bases. Germline assignment: CDR1 GTSNPN and CDR2 SVGIG (reference sequence). CDR3 length: 12 residues. This chain's CDR3 is CAWRRAARGYTF. In nucleotides, the CDR3 is TGTGCCTGGAGAAGGGCTGCGCGAGGCTACACCTTC. The whole variable domain, filled in from reference TRBV30 and TRBJ1-2, reads SQTIHQWPATLVQPVGSPLSLECTVEGTSNPNLYWYRQAAGRGLQLLFYSVGIGQISSEVPQNLSASRPQDRQFILSSKKLLLSDSGFYLCAWRRAARGYTFGSGTRLTVV.

The chain employs TRBV3-1 (or the pseudogene TRBV3-2) and TRBJ1-4; D is perhaps TRBD1 (6 bases). The V end was cut by 3 bases, the J end by 4 bases, with 15 bases between. Germline CDR1 and CDR2: LGHDT and YNNKEL (reference sequence). The CDR3 is 16 residues long. This CDR3 is CASSHRDRRGNEKLFF. CDR3 in DNA: TGTGCCAGCAGCCACCGCGACAGGCGTGGTAATGAAAAACTGTTTTTT.

This clone was seen only a few times. V usage is TRBV4-1 and J usage is TRBJ1-5; D ambiguous. Trimming removed 4 bases at V and 0 bases at J, with 16 bases between. Germline V gives CDR1 MGHRA, CDR2 YSYEKL. The CDR3 runs to 17 residues. CDR3 nucleotide sequence: TGCGCCAGCAGCCTCCCCACAGTGGCCCATAGCAATCAGCCCCAGCATTTT. It codes for CASSLPTVAHSNQPQHF.

CDR3 region: CASSLRGMSYTF. CDR3 bases: TGTGCCAGCAGCTTACGGGGGATGAGCTACACCTTC. The chain joins TRBV7-2 to TRBJ1-2, with D tentatively TRBD1 (5 bases). This CDR3 is built from 12 residues. The V and J ends lost 2 bases and 9 bases respectively, with 10 bases between them. CDR1 is SGHTA and CDR2 is FQGNSA in the germline V gene. Combining the CDR3 with reference TRBV7-2 and TRBJ1-2 gives the whole variable domain GAGVSQSPSNKVTEKGKDVELRCDPISGHTALYWYRQSLGQGLEFLIYFQGNSAPDKSGLPSDRFSAERTGGSVSTLTIQRTQQEDSAVYLCASSLRGMSYTFGSGTRLTVV.

The chain has TRBV3-1 (or the pseudogene TRBV3-2) and TRBJ1-3; D not certain. Trimming cost V 3 bases and J 1 base, with 7 bases left between them. The CDR3 has 14 amino acids. CDR1 LGHDT and CDR2 YNNKEL come from the germline V gene (reference sequence). As DNA, the CDR3 is TGTGCCAGCAGCCAGGGGTTTTCTGGAAACACCATATATTTT. Encoded protein: CASSQGFSGNTIYF.

V and J are TRBV7-9 and TRBJ1-1, with D possibly TRBD1 on 6 matching bases. V lost 7 bases and J lost 4, with 25 bases in between. Germline values: CDR1 SEHNR, CDR2 FQNEAQ (reference sequence). The CDR3 extends over 17 amino acids. DNA of the CDR3: TGTGCCAGCATCCCGAGCCGGTTTGGGGGCCCCTCCACTGAAGCTTTCTTT. This translates into CASIPSRFGGPSTEAFF.

This chain uses TRBV6-5 with TRBJ2-3, with D perhaps matching TRBD1 or TRBD2 (5 bases each). The germline CDR1 and CDR2 sequences are MNHEY and SVGAGI. The CDR3 runs 14 residues. The V and J ends lost 2 bases and 0 bases respectively, with 6 bases between them. CDR3 protein: CASSYRDSTDTQYF. The DNA for the CDR3 is TGTGCCAGCAGTTACCGGGACAGCACAGATACGCAGTATTTT.